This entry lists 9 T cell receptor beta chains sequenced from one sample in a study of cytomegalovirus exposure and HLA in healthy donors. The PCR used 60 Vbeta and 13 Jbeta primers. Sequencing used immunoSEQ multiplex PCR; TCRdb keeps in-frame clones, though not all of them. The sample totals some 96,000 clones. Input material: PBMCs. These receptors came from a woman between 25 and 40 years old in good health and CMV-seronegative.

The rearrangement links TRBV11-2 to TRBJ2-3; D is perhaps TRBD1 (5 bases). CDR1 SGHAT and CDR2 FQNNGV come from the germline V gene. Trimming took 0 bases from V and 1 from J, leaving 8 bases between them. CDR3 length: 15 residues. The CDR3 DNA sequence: TGTGCCAGCAGCTTAGACAGGGCAGGCACAGATACGCAGTATTTT. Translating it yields CASSLDRAGTDTQYF.

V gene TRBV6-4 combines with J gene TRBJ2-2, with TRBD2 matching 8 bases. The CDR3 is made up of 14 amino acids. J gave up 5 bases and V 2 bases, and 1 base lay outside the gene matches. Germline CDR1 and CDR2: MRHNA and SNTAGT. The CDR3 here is CASSDAGGTGELFF. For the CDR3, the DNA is TGTGCCAGCAGTGACGCGGGGGGAACCGGGGAGCTGTTTTTT.

The CDR3 is CATSRDLSDVGGYEQYF. CDR3 DNA sequence: TGTGCCACCAGCAGAGATCTCTCGGACGTAGGGGGCTACGAGCAGTACTTC. The genes are TRBV15 and TRBJ2-7, with a possible D match to TRBD1 (6 bases). The CDR3 totals 17 residues. V gave up 0 bases and J gave up 3 bases, with 18 bases separating them. The germline CDR1 and CDR2 sequences are LNHNV and YYDKDF (reference sequence).

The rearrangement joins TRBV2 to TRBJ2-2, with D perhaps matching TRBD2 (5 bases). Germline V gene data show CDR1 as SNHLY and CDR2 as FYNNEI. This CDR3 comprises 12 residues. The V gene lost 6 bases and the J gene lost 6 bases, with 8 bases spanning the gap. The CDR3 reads CASRRVAGELFF. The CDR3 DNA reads TGTGCCAGCAGGAGGGTGGCCGGGGAGCTGTTTTTT.

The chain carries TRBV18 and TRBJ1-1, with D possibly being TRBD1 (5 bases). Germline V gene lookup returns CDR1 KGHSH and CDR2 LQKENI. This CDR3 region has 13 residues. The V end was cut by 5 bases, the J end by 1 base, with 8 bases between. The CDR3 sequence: CASSSRENTEAFF. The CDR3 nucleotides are TGTGCCAGCTCATCCAGGGAGAACACTGAAGCTTTCTTT. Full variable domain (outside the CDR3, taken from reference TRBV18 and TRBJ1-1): NAGVMQNPRHLVRRRGQEARLRCSPMKGHSHVYWYRQLPEEGLKFMVYLQKENIIDESGMPKERFSAEFPKEGPSILRIQQVVRGDSAAYFCASSSRENTEAFFGQGTRLTVV.

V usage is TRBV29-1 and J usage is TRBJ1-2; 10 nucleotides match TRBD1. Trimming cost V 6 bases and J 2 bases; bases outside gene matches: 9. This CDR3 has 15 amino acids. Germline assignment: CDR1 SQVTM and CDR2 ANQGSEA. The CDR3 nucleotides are TGCAGCGTGGACCGGGACAGGGGAACAAACTATGGCTACACCTTC. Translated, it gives CSVDRDRGTNYGYTF.

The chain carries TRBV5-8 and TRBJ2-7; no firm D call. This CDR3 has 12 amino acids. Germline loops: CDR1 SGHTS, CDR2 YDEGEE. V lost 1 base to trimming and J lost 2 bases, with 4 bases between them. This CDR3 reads CASSLSTYEQYF. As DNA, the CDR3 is TGTGCCAGCAGCTTGTCCACCTACGAGCAGTACTTC.

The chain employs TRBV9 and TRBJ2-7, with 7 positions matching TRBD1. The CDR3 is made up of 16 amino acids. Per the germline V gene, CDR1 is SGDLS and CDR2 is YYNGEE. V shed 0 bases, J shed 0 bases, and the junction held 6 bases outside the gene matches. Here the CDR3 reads CASSVVVQGSSYEQYF. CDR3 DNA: TGTGCCAGCAGCGTAGTTGTACAGGGGAGCTCCTACGAGCAGTACTTC.

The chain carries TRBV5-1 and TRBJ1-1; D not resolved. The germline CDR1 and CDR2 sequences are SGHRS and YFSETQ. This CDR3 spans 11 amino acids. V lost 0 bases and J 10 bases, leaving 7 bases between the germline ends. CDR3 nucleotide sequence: TGCGCCAGCAGCTTGGCGGGTCGAGCTTTCTTT. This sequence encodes CASSLAGRAFF. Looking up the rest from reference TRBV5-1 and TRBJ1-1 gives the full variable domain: KAGVTQTPRYLIKTRGQQVTLSCSPISGHRSVSWYQQTPGQGLQFLFEYFSETQRNKGNFPGRFSGRQFSNSRSEMNVSTLELGDSALYLCASSLAGRAFFGQGTRLTVV.